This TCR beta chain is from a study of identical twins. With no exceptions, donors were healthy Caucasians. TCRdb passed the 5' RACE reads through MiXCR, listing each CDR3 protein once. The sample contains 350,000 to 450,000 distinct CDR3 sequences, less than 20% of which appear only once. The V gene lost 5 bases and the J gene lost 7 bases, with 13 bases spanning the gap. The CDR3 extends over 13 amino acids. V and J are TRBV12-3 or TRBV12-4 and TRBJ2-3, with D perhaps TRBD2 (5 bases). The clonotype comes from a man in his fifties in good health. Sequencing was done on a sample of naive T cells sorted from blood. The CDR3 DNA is TGTGCCAGCAGTGCACGGGGATCTTATACGCAGTATTTT. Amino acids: CASSARGSYTQYF.